This paragraph covers one T cell receptor (beta chain) sequence. The specificity of this receptor is unknown. The germline V gene provides CDR1 SGHRS and CDR2 YFSETQ. From the cysteine through the phenylalanine, the CDR3 covers 16 amino acids. The protein alone is recorded here. Receptor amplification or capture employed 5' RACE. Each TCR library was prepared from around 3.5 ug of total RNA. For each sample, cDNA was synthesized in eight separate reactions using SMARTScribe reverse transcriptase. During cDNA synthesis, template switching was used to introduce unique molecular identifiers that contained a 6-nucleotide sample barcode. TCRalpha and TCRbeta cDNA was amplified by two nested PCRs of around 15 and 9 cycles, with bead purification after each PCR. Before amplification, the cDNA was treated with uracil DNA-glycosylase and purified using the QIAquick PCR purification kit. In the second PCR, Illumina TruSeq-compatible adapters and sample-specific barcodes were added. Library quality and concentration were assessed using TapeStation and Qubit, and roughly 5 ng of each library was pooled. The pooled libraries were sequenced with 2 x 100 bp reads and custom sequencing primers on an Illumina HiSeq2500 single-index Rapid Run. As for the original processing: MiGEC version 1.2.6 was used for UMI-based consensus assembly, which corrected PCR and sequencing errors. MiXCR version 2.1.1 handled V(D)J alignment, clonotype assembly and CDR3 extraction. To normalise gene usage, clonotype sharing and MAIT/NKT TCR abundance, the analysis used the top 1000, 10 000 and 20 000 clonotypes per sample. Diversity was computed as the inverse Simpson index with the vegan R package after downsampling to 27 000 UMIs. Paired Mann-Whitney U tests were applied to discordant twin pairs, and Benjamini-Hochberg correction was used for multiple testing. TCRdb reprocessed the public reads and reports one entry per CDR3 protein sequence, without DNA. These V and J calls are TCRdb output, not the study's own analysis. The sample table holds more than 75,000 distinct CDR3 sequences. The leading ten clones occupy less than 8% of the sample.

The data were obtained in a study of monozygotic twins with inflammatory bowel disease (dated by TCRdb to about 2019). Background for the entire study: The complete study included about 30 monozygotic twin pairs: 19 IBD-discordant Danish pairs and nine German pairs, of which four were IBD-concordant and five were IBD-discordant. The search for disease-associated traits relied mainly on comparing, within discordant pairs, IBD patients with their genetically identical healthy co-twins. Each individual had, on average, about 151 000 unique TCRalpha sequences and 181 000 unique TCRbeta sequences available for analysis.

A roughly 2.5 ml peripheral blood sample was drawn into PAXgene tubes per donor and stored at -80°C. Without T cell sorting, total RNA was isolated from whole blood using the PAXgene blood miRNA kit on an automated QIAcube. Peripheral blood from monozygotic twin pairs concordant or discordant for inflammatory bowel disease was subjected to deep TCRalpha and TCRbeta repertoire profiling with unique molecular barcoding. Smoking habits were recorded for all twin pairs, with individuals classified as current, former or never smokers. The study at large found these results: Differing immunosuppressive treatments among patients may have added background noise and inter-individual variability to the repertoires. Compared with healthy twins, IBD patients had fewer clonotypes in common with other individuals, a difference most pronounced in patients showing signs of disease activity. Different T cell subtypes could not be distinguished in the analysis. TCRbeta repertoire diversity, by inverse Simpson index, was decreased in IBD patients compared with their healthy co-twins. No difference in repertoire similarity was observed between concordant and discordant twins, possibly owing to limited statistical power. No single strong signal or clonotype linked to IBD turned up in the results, so the idea that one exists was not supported.

The receptor was derived from a human donor with ulcerative colitis or Crohn's disease, or a healthy co-twin of an affected twin (not recorded which). Recombination linked TRBV5-1 to TRBJ2-3; without DNA, the TCRdb call of TRBD1 cannot be checked. Sequencing used blood. The CDR3 protein sequence reads: CASSAEVTGGADTQYF.